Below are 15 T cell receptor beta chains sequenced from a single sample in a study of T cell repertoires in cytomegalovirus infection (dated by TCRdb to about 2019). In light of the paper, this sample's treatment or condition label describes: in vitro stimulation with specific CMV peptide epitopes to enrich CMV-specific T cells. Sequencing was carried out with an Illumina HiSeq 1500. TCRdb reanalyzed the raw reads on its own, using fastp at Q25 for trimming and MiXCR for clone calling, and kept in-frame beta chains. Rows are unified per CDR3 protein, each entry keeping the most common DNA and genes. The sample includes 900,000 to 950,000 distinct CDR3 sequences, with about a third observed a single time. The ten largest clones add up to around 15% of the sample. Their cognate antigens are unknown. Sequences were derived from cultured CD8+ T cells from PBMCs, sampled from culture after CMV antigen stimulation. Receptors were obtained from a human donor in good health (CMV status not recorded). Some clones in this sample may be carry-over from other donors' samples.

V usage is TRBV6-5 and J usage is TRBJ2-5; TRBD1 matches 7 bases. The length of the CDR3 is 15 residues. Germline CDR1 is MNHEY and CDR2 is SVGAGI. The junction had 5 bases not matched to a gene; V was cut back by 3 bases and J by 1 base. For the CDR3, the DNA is TGTGCCAGCAGTTATGGGACAGAAGTCCAAGAGACCCAGTACTTC. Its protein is CASSYGTEVQETQYF.

CDR3 protein: CASSSYPGQPETQYF. DNA for the CDR3: TGTGCCAGCAGTTCGTATCCGGGACAGCCAGAGACCCAGTACTTC. V usage is TRBV6-5 and J usage is TRBJ2-5, with 7 positions matching TRBD1. The length of the CDR3 is 15 residues. Germline V gene data show CDR1 as MNHEY and CDR2 as SVGAGI. After removal of 4 bases from V and 4 bases from J, the junction contained 9 bases not matched to a gene.

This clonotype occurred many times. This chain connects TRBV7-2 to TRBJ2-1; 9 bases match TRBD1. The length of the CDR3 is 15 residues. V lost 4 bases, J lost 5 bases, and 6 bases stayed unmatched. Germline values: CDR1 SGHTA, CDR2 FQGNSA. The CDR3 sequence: CASSSGQGTNNEQFF. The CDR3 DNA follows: TGTGCCAGCAGCTCCGGACAGGGGACAAACAATGAGCAGTTCTTC.

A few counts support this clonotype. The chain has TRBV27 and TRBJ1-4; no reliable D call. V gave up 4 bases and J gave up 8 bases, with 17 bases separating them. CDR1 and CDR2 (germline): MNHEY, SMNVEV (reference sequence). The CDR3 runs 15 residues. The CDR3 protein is CASSSIQAVGEKLFF. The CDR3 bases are TGTGCCAGCAGTTCGATCCAGGCGGTGGGCGAAAAACTGTTTTTT. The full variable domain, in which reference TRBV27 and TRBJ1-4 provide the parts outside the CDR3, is EAQVTQNPRYLITVTGKKLTVTCSQNMNHEYMSWYRQDPGLGLRQIYYSMNVEVTDKGDVPEGYKVSRKEKRNFPLILESPSPNQTSLYFCASSSIQAVGEKLFFGSGTQLSVL.

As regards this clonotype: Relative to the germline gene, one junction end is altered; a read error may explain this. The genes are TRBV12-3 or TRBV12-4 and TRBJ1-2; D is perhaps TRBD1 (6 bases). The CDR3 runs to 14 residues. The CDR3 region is CASNLGGRGYGYAF. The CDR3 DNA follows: TGTGCCAGCAACTTAGGGGGGCGCGGCTATGGCTACGCCTTC.

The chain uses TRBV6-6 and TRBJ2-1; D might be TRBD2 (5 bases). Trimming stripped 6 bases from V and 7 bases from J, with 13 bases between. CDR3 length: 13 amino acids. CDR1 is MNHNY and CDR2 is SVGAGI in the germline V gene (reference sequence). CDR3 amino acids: CASSYGILNEQFF. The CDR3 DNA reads TGTGCCAGCAGCTACGGGATCCTAAATGAGCAGTTCTTC.

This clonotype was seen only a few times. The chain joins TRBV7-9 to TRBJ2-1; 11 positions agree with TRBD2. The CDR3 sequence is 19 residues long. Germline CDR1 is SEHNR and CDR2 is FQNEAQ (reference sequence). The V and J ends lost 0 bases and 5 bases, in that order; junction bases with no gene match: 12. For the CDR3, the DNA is TGTGCCAGCAGCTTAGCAGCGACTAGCGGGGCCTCGTCGGACAATGAGCAGTTCTTC. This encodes CASSLAATSGASSDNEQFF.

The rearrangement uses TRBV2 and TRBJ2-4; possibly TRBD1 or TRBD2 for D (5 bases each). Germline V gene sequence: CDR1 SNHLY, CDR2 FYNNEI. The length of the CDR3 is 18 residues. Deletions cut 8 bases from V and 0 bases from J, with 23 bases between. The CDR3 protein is CASWGWTASNLAKNIQYF. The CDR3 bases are TGTGCCAGCTGGGGGTGGACGGCAAGTAATCTAGCCAAAAACATTCAGTACTTC.

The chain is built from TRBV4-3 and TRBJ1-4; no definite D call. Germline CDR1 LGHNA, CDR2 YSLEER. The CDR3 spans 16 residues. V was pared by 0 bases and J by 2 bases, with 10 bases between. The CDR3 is CASSQEGPPTNEKLFF. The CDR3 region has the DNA TGCGCCAGCAGCCAAGAGGGCCCCCCCACTAATGAAAAACTGTTTTTT.

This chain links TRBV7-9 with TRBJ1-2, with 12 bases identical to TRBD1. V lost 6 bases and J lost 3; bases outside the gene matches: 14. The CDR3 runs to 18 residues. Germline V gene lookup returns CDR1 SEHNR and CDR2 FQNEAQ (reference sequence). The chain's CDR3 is CASRRINRGQGADYGYTF. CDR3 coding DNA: TGTGCCAGCAGAAGAATCAACCGGGGACAGGGGGCGGACTATGGCTACACCTTC. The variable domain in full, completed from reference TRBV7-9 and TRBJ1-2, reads DTGVSQNPRHKITKRGQNVTFRCDPISEHNRLYWYRQTLGQGPEFLTYFQNEAQLEKSRLLSDRFSAERPKGSFSTLEIQRTEQGDSAMYLCASRRINRGQGADYGYTFGSGTRLTVV.

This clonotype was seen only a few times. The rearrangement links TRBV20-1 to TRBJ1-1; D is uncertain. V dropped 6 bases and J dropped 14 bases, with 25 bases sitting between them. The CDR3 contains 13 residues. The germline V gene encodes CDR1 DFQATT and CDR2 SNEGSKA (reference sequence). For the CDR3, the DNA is TGCAGTGCCAATGGAGGAAGCCGCCCTGGCCAGTTCTTT. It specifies CSANGGSRPGQFF.

DNA for the CDR3: TGTGCCAGCAGCCAAGTCGCAGTCGGGGCCTACAATGAGCAGTTCTTC. Protein: CASSQVAVGAYNEQFF. The V and J genes are TRBV14 and TRBJ2-1; a weak D match, TRBD2 (5 bases). There are 16 residues in the CDR3. CDR1 is SGHDN, CDR2 FVKESK, per germline. V lost 1 base to trimming and J lost 2 bases, with 12 bases between them.

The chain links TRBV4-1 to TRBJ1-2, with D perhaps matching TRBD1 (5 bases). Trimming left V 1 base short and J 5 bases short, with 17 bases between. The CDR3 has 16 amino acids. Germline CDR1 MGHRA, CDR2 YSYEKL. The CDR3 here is CASSQGHLAGSYGYTF. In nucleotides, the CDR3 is TGCGCCAGCAGCCAAGGTCATTTGGCAGGGTCGTATGGCTACACCTTC.

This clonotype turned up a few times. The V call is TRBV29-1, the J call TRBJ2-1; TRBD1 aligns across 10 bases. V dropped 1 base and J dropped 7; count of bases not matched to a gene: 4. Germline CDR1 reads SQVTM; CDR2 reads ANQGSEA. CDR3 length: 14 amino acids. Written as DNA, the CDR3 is TGCAGCGTTGAAGGGACAGGGGGAAAAAATGAGCAGTTCTTC. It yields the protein CSVEGTGGKNEQFF.

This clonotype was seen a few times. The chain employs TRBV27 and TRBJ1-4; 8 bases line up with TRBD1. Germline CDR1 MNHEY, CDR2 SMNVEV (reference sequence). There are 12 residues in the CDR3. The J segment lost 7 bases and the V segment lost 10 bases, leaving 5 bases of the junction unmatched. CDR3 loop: CATGGMGEKLFF. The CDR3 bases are TGTGCCACAGGGGGCATGGGTGAAAAACTGTTTTTT.